Below, 20 T cell receptor beta chains from the same sample are listed, as sequenced in a study of beta chain features in type 1 diabetes listed by TCRdb under 2018. General conclusions and limits of the study: A moderate but significant shortening of TCRB CDR3 length was observed in type 1 diabetes patients in all four CD4+ subsets.

These receptors lack a known antigen. The library relied on the immunoSEQ multiplex PCR assay. The High Capacity cDNA Reverse Transcription Kit was used to reverse transcribe all of the isolated RNA, meaning that expressed TCRB transcripts were what got sequenced. The table comes from immuneACCESS by way of TCRdb, which keeps in-frame sequences with V and J called. Part of the clones is missing from these tables; in studies checked, under half for an unresolved V gene and the rest for unknown reasons. Present in this sample are 200,000 to 300,000 clones, 9.5% to 13% of which were seen just once. The ten largest clonotypes hold 0.017% of the sample. Sequenced sample: naive CD4+ T cells from blood. The cell subset or site label for this specimen denotes: true naive CD4+ T cells. Receptors originate from a man aged 25-40 years with type 1 diabetes.

This clone was observed a few times. This rearrangement joins TRBV7-9 to TRBJ2-2; unclear D gene. With 2 bases removed from V and 3 bases from J, the gap between germline ends came to 4 bases. Germline V gives CDR1 SEHNR, CDR2 FQNEAQ (reference sequence). The CDR3 has 13 residues. CDR3 amino acids: CASSLIYTGELFF. Written as DNA, the CDR3 is TGTGCCAGCAGCTTAATATACACCGGGGAGCTGTTTTTT.

The genes are TRBV6-6 and TRBJ2-5; D call uncertain. Germline lookup yields CDR1 MNHNY and CDR2 SVGAGI (reference sequence). CDR3 length: 11 amino acids. Trimming stripped 5 bases from V and 5 bases from J, with 6 bases between. This CDR3 reads CASSPRETQYF. The CDR3 DNA reads as TGTGCCAGCAGTCCCAGGGAGACCCAGTACTTC.

The V and J genes are TRBV29-1 and TRBJ2-7; 9 nucleotides agree with TRBD1. J lost 5 bases, V lost 4 bases, and 9 bases had no gene match. The CDR3 sequence is 14 residues long. CDR1 is SQVTM and CDR2 is ANQGSEA in the germline V gene. In DNA, the CDR3 is TGCAGCGTTGGGTGGGACAGGGTTATCAACGAGCAGTACTTC. Residues: CSVGWDRVINEQYF.

As DNA, the CDR3 is TGTGCCTGGTCTTCTTCGGATACGCAGTATTTT. Encoded protein: CAWSSSDTQYF. J is TRBJ2-3 and V is TRBV30; D gene uncertain. CDR1 is GTSNPN and CDR2 is SVGIG in the germline V gene (reference sequence). The CDR3 is 11 residues long. Deletions cut 5 bases from V and 6 bases from J, with 9 bases between.

This sequence joins TRBV2 and TRBJ1-2; the match to TRBD1 covers 7 bases. This CDR3 is built from 14 residues. Germline V gene data show CDR1 as SNHLY and CDR2 as FYNNEI. V trimming: 8 bases; J trimming: 2 bases; junction bases outside the gene matches: 8. Here the CDR3 reads CASVGQAINYGYTF. The CDR3 coding sequence is TGTGCCAGCGTAGGACAGGCGATAAACTATGGCTACACCTTC.

This sequence joins TRBV2 and TRBJ2-5; a weak D match, TRBD2 (6 bases). V lost 5 bases, J lost 5 bases, and 15 bases lay in between. This CDR3 contains 14 residues. Germline CDR1 and CDR2: SNHLY and FYNNEI. The CDR3 coding sequence is TGTGCCAGCAGTACCAATGGGGGGTGGGAGACCCAGTACTTC. Translating it yields CASSTNGGWETQYF.

This clone was found a few times. J is TRBJ2-1 and V is TRBV6-5; the match to TRBD2 covers 11 bases. Germline CDR1 is MNHEY and CDR2 is SVGAGI. V lost 7 bases to trimming and J lost 4 bases; unmatched junction nucleotides: 6. This CDR3 has 15 residues. The CDR3 region has the DNA TGTGCCAGCACCCCGACTAGCGGGGCTTACAATGAGCAGTTCTTC. It encodes CASTPTSGAYNEQFF.

This clone was recorded a few times. J is TRBJ2-5 and V is TRBV7-6; 8 nucleotides match TRBD2. The length of the CDR3 is 14 residues. Looked up from germline, CDR1 is SGHVS and CDR2 is FNYEAQ. V shed 3 bases and J 2 bases; nucleotides not matched to a gene: 2. CDR3 nucleotide sequence: TGTGCCAGCAGCTTGGGGACTAGGCAAGAGACCCAGTACTTC. It specifies CASSLGTRQETQYF.

This clone was found a few times. The gene calls are TRBV5-1 and TRBJ2-3, with D maybe TRBD1 (6 bases). V was pared by 3 bases and J by 3 bases, with 11 bases between. The CDR3 loop spans 14 amino acids. Germline V gene lookup returns CDR1 SGHRS and CDR2 YFSETQ. The CDR3 DNA reads TGCGCCAGCAGCTGGACAGAAATTACAGATACGCAGTATTTT. Amino acids: CASSWTEITDTQYF.

The table lists this clone with a few counts. The chain joins TRBV20-1 to TRBJ2-7; D perhaps matches TRBD1 (5 bases). CDR3 size: 11 residues. The V gene's germline CDR1 is DFQATT and CDR2 SNEGSKA (reference sequence). V was cut by 8 bases and J by 2 bases, with 10 bases left in between. The CDR3 protein is CSIQGTYEQYF. The CDR3 coding sequence is TGCAGTATTCAGGGAACCTACGAGCAGTACTTC.

The V gene is TRBV7-6, the J gene TRBJ2-7, with 7 bases identical to TRBD1. Germline CDR1 reads SGHVS; CDR2 reads FNYEAQ. J was trimmed by 3 bases and V by 2 bases; bases with no gene match: 1. The CDR3 spans 13 residues. The chain's CDR3 is CASSLSGGYEQYF. CDR3 bases: TGTGCCAGCAGCTTATCAGGGGGCTACGAGCAGTACTTC.

This clone was detected a few times. The chain couples TRBV5-6 to TRBJ2-3; the D gene is possibly TRBD1 (6 bases). The CDR3 totals 13 residues. Germline V CDR1 and CDR2: SGHDT, YYEEEE. V gave up 2 bases and J gave up 4 bases, with 8 bases separating them. In DNA form, the CDR3 reads TGTGCCAGCAGCTTACAGGGAGCAGATACGCAGTATTTT. It encodes CASSLQGADTQYF.

The chain uses TRBV19 and TRBJ2-4; the D gene is possibly TRBD1 (6 bases). Germline assignment: CDR1 LNHDA and CDR2 SQIVND (reference sequence). Trimming left V 8 bases short and J 2 bases short, with 16 bases between. CDR3 size: 15 residues. The CDR3 loop reads CASRRQAWTKNIQYF. CDR3 nucleotide sequence: TGTGCCAGTCGACGACAGGCATGGACCAAAAACATTCAGTACTTC.

To note about this clone: This sample also contains other DNA sequences that code for the same CDR3. For the CDR3, the DNA is TGCGCCAGCAGCTTAGTCCAGGGTAACTATGGCTACACCTTC. Amino acids: CASSLVQGNYGYTF. This chain connects TRBV5-1 to TRBJ1-2; D is perhaps TRBD1 (5 bases). The CDR3 totals 14 residues. Per germline, CDR1 SGHRS and CDR2 YFSETQ. Trimming pared 2 bases from V and 1 base from J, leaving 9 bases between. The whole variable domain, filled in from reference TRBV5-1 and TRBJ1-2, reads KAGVTQTPRYLIKTRGQQVTLSCSPISGHRSVSWYQQTPGQGLQFLFEYFSETQRNKGNFPGRFSGRQFSNSRSEMNVSTLELGDSALYLCASSLVQGNYGYTFGSGTRLTVV.

The chain couples TRBV19 to TRBJ2-3; the D is unclear. There are 9 residues in the CDR3. The germline CDR1 and CDR2 sequences are LNHDA and SQIVND (reference sequence). CDR3 coding DNA: TGTGTCCCCGGGGATACGCAGTATTTT. Protein: CVPGDTQYF.

Only a few counts were recorded for this clone. The rearrangement links TRBV7-2 to TRBJ1-2; 8 bases are shared with TRBD1. CDR3 size: 14 residues. The V gene end was trimmed by 5 bases and the J gene end by 8 bases; junction bases not matched to a gene: 10. In germline, CDR1 is SGHTA, CDR2 FQGNSA. CDR3 DNA sequence: TGTGCCAGCAGCCCGGACAGGGAGGTTCACGGCTACACCTTC. As protein: CASSPDREVHGYTF.

V is TRBV9 and J is TRBJ1-6; D possibly corresponds to TRBD1 (5 bases). The germline CDR1 and CDR2 sequences are SGDLS and YYNGEE. Trimming pared 4 bases from V and 4 bases from J, leaving 18 bases between. CDR3 length: 17 residues. The CDR3 protein is CASSPEVGGSYNSPLHF. The CDR3 DNA reads TGTGCCAGCAGCCCTGAGGTCGGGGGGTCGTATAATTCACCCCTCCACTTT.

This rearrangement joins TRBV28 to TRBJ2-5, with a weak D call TRBD1 (6 bases). Germline V gene data show CDR1 as MDHEN and CDR2 as SYDVKM. There are 14 residues in the CDR3. The V gene lost 7 bases and the J gene lost 5 bases, with 17 bases spanning the gap. CDR3 region: CASKGTGFGETQYF. The CDR3 region has the DNA TGTGCCAGCAAGGGAACAGGGTTTGGGGAGACCCAGTACTTC.

This chain joins TRBV30 and TRBJ1-6; D gene uncertain. The CDR3 sequence is 17 residues long. Germline CDR1 reads GTSNPN; CDR2 reads SVGIG (reference sequence). Trimming took off 2 bases at V and 2 bases at J, with 16 bases between the two ends. CDR3 protein: CAWSYRGSSTYNSPLHF. For the CDR3, the DNA is TGTGCCTGGAGTTATCGCGGCAGTTCGACCTATAATTCACCCCTCCACTTT.

Points on this clone: Other DNA sequences from this sample encode an identical CDR3 as well. The chain is built from TRBV29-1 and TRBJ1-2, with D perhaps matching TRBD1 (6 bases). This CDR3 is built from 13 residues. V lost 3 bases and J 4 bases, leaving 12 bases between the germline ends. Germline values: CDR1 SQVTM, CDR2 ANQGSEA. The CDR3 bases are TGCAGCGTTGAGTATGGGGGCAGCTATGGCTACACCTTC. Amino acids: CSVEYGGSYGYTF.